This TCR delta chain was sequenced during a study of γδ T cells in repeated Plasmodium falciparum infection. As for the study in general: Samples were taken at baseline, before some infections, and 21 days after each.

Both TRG and TRD chains were sequenced from each sorted sample. TCRdb called clones from the multiplex PCR reads again using CATT. The sample shows 85,000 to 100,000 delta-chain clones, over 0.75% of them seen only once. About this clone: A read error is possible here, since a much larger clone lies one base away.

This clonotype was sampled from a pool of human donors (malaria-infected and uninfected, not separated). Source material: gamma-delta T cells from blood.

This CDR3 reads CALGELRGYFKDKPIF. For the CDR3, the DNA is TGTGCTCTTGGGGAACTACGGGGATACTTTAAAGATAAACCCATCTTT. This chain links TRDV1 with TRDJ1; 8 nucleotides line up with TRDD3. CDR1 is TSWWSYY and CDR2 is QGS in the germline V gene. The CDR3 totals 16 residues.